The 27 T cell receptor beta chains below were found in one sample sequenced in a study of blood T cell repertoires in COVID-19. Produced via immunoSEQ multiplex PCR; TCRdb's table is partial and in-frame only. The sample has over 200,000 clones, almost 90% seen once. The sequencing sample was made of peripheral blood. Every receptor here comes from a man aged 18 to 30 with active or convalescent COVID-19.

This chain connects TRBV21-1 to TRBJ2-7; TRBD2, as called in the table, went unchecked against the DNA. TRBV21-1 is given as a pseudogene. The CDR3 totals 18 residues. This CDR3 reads CASSKVPPSGGRGYEQYF. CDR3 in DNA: TGTGCCAGCAGCAAAGTCCCTCCTAGCGGGGGGCGCGGCTACGAGCAGTACTTC.

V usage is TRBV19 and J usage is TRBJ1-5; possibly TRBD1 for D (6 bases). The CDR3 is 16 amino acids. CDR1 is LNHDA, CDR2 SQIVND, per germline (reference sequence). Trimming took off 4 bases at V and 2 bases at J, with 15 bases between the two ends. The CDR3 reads CASSNSQGRGNQPQHF. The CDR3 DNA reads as TGTGCCAGTAGTAACTCACAGGGAAGAGGCAATCAGCCCCAGCATTTT.

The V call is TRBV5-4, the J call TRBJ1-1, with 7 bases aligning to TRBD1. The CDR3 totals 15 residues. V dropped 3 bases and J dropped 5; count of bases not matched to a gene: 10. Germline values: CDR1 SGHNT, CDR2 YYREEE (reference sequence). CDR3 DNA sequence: TGTGCCAGCAGCTCGAAACAGGGGAGGAGGACTGAAGCTTTCTTT. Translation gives CASSSKQGRRTEAFF.

CDR3 DNA: TGTGCCAGCAGCCAAGAGGGAGGACTTGCCAATGAGCAGTTCTTC. The encoded protein is CASSQEGGLANEQFF. The V and J genes are TRBV3-1 (or the pseudogene TRBV3-2) and TRBJ2-1; a weak D match, TRBD2 (6 bases). With 0 bases removed from V and 6 bases from J, the gap between germline ends came to 12 bases. CDR3 length equals 15 residues. Germline V gene sequence: CDR1 LGHDT, CDR2 YNNKEL (reference sequence).

The CDR3 loop reads CASSIGGGWAYEQYF. CDR3 nucleotide sequence: TGTGCCAGTAGTATAGGAGGGGGCTGGGCCTACGAGCAGTACTTC. V gene TRBV19 combines with J gene TRBJ2-7; 7 positions match TRBD1. CDR1 and CDR2 from the germline V gene are LNHDA and SQIVND (reference sequence). The CDR3 has 15 residues. The V segment lost 1 base and the J segment 2 bases; nucleotides outside the gene matches: 5.

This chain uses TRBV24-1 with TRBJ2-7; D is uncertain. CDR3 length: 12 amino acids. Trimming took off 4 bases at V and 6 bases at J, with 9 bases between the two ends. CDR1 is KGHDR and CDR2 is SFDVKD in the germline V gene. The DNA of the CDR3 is TGTGCCACCAGTGACCTACGCGGCGAGCAGTACTTC. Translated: CATSDLRGEQYF.

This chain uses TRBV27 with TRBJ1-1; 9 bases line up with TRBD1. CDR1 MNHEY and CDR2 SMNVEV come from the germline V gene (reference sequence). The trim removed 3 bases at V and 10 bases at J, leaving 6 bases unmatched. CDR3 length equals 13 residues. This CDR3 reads CASSFLQGAAAFF. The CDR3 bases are TGTGCCAGCAGTTTTTTACAGGGGGCCGCAGCTTTCTTT.

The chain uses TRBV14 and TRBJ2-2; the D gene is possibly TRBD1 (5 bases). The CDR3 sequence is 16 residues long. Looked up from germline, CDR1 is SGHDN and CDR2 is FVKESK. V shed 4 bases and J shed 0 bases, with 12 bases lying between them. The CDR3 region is CASSPARRANTGELFF. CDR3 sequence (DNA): TGTGCCAGCAGCCCGGCCCGCAGGGCGAACACCGGGGAGCTGTTTTTT.

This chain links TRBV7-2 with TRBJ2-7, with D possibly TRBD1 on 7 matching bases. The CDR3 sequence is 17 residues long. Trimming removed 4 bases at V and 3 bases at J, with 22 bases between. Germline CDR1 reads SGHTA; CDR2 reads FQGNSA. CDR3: CASSYPIIGQGGYEQYF. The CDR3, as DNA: TGTGCCAGCAGCTACCCCATAATCGGTCAGGGGGGCTACGAGCAGTACTTC.

The chain's CDR3 is CASSLYSTGAGTQYF. The CDR3 region has the DNA TGTGCCAGCAGCTTATATTCTACAGGGGCAGGTACGCAGTATTTT. The chain carries TRBV7-9 and TRBJ2-3; the match to TRBD1 covers 7 bases. The length of the CDR3 is 15 residues. Unmatched junction bases numbered 10, after V lost 2 bases and J lost 8 bases. Germline CDR1 reads SEHNR; CDR2 reads FQNEAQ (reference sequence). The entire variable domain, with the rest obtained from reference TRBV7-9 and TRBJ2-3, is as follows: DTGVSQNPRHKITKRGQNVTFRCDPISEHNRLYWYRQTLGQGPEFLTYFQNEAQLEKSRLLSDRFSAERPKGSFSTLEIQRTEQGDSAMYLCASSLYSTGAGTQYFGPGTRLTVL.

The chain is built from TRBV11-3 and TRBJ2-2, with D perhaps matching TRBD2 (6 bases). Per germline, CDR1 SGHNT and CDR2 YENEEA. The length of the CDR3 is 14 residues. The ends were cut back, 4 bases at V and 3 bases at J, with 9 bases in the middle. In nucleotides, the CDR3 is TGTGCCAGCAGCTCCGGGACTGACACCGGGGAGCTGTTTTTT. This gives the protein CASSSGTDTGELFF. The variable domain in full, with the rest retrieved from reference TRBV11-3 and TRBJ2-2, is EAGVVQSPRYKIIEKKQPVAFWCNPISGHNTLYWYLQNLGQGPELLIRYENEEAVDDSQLPKDRFSAERLKGVDSTLKIQPAELGDSAVYLCASSSGTDTGELFFGEGSRLTVL.

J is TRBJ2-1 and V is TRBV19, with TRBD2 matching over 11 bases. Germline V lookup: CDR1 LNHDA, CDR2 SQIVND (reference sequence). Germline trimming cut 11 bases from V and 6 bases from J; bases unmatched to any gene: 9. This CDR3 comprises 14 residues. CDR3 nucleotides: TGTGCCGTTACCGGGACTAGCGGAGGCAATGAGCAGTTCTTC. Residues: CAVTGTSGGNEQFF.

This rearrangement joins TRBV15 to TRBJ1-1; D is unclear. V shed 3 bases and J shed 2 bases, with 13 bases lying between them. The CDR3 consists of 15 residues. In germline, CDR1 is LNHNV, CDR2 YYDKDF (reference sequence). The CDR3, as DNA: TGTGCCACCAGCAGCCGGAGGAATTCCAACACTGAAGCTTTCTTT. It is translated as CATSSRRNSNTEAFF.

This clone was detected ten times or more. The CDR3 nucleotides are TGTGCCAGCAGCTTGCCCCCGGGACAGGGGGATCAGCCCCAGCATTTT. Translating it yields CASSLPPGQGDQPQHF. The rearrangement joins TRBV5-8 to TRBJ1-5, with 11 positions matching TRBD1. CDR1 and CDR2 (germline): SGHTS, YDEGEE. With 1 base clipped from V and 5 bases from J, the junction kept 5 bases outside the gene matches. The CDR3 has 16 residues.

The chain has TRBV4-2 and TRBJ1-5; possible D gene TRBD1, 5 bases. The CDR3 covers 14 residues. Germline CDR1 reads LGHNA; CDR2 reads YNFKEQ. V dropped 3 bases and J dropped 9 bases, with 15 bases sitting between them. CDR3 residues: CASSQGRERGPQHF. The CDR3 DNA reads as TGTGCCAGCAGCCAGGGCCGGGAGAGGGGGCCCCAGCATTTT.

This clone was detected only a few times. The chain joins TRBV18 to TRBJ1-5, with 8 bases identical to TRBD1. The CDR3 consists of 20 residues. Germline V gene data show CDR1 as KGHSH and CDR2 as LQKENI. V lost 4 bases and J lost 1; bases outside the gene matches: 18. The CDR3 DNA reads TGTGCCAGCTCACGGCAGCCGACAGGGGTGTGGGAAAAAAGCAATCAGCCCCAGCATTTT. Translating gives CASSRQPTGVWEKSNQPQHF.

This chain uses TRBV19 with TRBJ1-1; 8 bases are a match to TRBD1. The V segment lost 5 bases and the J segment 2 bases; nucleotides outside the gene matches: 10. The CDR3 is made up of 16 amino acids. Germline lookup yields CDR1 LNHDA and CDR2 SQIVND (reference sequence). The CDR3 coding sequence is TGTGCCAGTAGTTATGGACAGGGCGTCGGAAACACTGAAGCTTTCTTT. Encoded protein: CASSYGQGVGNTEAFF.

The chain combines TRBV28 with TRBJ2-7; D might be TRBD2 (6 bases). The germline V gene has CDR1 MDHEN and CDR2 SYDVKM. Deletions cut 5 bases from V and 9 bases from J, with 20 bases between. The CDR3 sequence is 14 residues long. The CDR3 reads CASSRPTWGEGQYF. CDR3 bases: TGTGCCAGCAGTCGCCCGACTTGGGGGGAAGGGCAGTACTTC.

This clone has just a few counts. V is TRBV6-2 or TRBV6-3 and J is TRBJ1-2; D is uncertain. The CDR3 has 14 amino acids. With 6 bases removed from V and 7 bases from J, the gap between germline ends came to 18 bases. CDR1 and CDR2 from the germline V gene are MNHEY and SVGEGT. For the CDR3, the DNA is TGTGCCAGCAGCCAACCCCCTCCGAGGAGTGGCTACACCTTC. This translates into CASSQPPPRSGYTF.

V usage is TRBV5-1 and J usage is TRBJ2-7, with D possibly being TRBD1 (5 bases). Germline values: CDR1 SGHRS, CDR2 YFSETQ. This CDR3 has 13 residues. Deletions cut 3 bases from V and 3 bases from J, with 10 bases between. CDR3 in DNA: TGCGCCAGCAGCTGGGGCCAGCGCTACGAGCAGTACTTC. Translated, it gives CASSWGQRYEQYF. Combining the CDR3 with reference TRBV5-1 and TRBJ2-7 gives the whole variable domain KAGVTQTPRYLIKTRGQQVTLSCSPISGHRSVSWYQQTPGQGLQFLFEYFSETQRNKGNFPGRFSGRQFSNSRSEMNVSTLELGDSALYLCASSWGQRYEQYFGPGTRLTVT.

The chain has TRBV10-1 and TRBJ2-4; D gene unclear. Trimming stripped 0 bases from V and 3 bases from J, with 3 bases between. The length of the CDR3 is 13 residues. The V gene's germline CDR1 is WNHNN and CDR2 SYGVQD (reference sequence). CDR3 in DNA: TGCGCCAGCAGTGAGTCGTACAAAAACATTCAGTACTTC. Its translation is CASSESYKNIQYF.

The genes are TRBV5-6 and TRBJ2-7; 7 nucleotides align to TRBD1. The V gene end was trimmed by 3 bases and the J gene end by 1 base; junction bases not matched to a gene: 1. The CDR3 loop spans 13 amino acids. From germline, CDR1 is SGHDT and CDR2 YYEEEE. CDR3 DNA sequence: TGTGCCAGCAGCTGGACAGGATCCTACGAGCAGTACTTC. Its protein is CASSWTGSYEQYF.

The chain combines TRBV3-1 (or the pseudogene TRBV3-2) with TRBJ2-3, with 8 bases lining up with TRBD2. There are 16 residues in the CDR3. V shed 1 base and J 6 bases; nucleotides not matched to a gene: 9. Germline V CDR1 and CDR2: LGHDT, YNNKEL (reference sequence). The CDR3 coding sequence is TGTGCCAGCAGCCAAGGTACGGCGGGAGGAACTGATACGCAGTATTTT. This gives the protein CASSQGTAGGTDTQYF.

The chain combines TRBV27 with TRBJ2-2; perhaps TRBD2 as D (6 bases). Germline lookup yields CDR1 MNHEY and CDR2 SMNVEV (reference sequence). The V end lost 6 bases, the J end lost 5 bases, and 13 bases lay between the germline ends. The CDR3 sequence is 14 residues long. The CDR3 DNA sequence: TGTGCCAGCAGCCGGGAGTACGTAACCGGGGAGCTGTTTTTT. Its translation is CASSREYVTGELFF.

The CDR3 DNA reads as TGCAGCGTGGCCACAGGGAACCCCCAAGAGACCCAGTACTTC. Encoded protein: CSVATGNPQETQYF. V is TRBV29-1 and J is TRBJ2-5, with a tentative D call TRBD1 (6 bases). Deletions cut 6 bases from V and 1 base from J, with 15 bases between. CDR3 length equals 14 residues. The germline V gene has CDR1 SQVTM and CDR2 ANQGSEA.

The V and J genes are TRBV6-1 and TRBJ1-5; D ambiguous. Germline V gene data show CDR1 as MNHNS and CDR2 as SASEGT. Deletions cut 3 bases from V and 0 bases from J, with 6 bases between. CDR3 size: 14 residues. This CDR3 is CASSDSYSNQPQHF. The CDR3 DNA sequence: TGTGCCAGCAGTGACAGTTATAGCAATCAGCCCCAGCATTTT.

The CDR3 spells CASTATGKPNYGYTF. The CDR3 nucleotides read TGTGCCAGCACCGCGACAGGAAAGCCTAACTATGGCTACACCTTC. The genes are TRBV7-9 and TRBJ1-2; a possible D gene is TRBD1 (6 bases). V gave up 7 bases and J gave up 0 bases, with 15 bases separating them. The CDR3 length is 15 residues. In germline, CDR1 is SEHNR, CDR2 FQNEAQ (reference sequence).